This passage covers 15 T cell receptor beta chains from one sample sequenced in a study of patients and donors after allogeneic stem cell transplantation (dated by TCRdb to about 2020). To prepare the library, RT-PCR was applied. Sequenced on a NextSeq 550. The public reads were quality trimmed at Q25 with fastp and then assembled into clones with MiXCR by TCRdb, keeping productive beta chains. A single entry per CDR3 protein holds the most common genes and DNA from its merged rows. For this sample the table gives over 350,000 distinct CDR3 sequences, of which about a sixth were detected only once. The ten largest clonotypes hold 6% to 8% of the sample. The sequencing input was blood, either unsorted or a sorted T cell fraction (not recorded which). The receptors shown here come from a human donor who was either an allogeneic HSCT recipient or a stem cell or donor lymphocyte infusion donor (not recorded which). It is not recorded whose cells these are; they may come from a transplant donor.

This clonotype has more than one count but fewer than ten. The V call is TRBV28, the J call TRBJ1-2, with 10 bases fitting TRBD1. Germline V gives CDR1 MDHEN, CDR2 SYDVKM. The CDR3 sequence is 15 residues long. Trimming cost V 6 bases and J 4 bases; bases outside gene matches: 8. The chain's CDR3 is CASSQGQGTFYGYTF. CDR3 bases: TGTGCCAGCAGCCAGGGACAGGGGACCTTCTATGGCTACACCTTC.

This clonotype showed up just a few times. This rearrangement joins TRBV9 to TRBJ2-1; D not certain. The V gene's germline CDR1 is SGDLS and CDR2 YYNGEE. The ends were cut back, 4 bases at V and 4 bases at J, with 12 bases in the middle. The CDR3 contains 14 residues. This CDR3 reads CASSKRTAYNEQFF. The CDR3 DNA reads TGTGCCAGCAGCAAAAGGACGGCGTACAATGAGCAGTTCTTC.

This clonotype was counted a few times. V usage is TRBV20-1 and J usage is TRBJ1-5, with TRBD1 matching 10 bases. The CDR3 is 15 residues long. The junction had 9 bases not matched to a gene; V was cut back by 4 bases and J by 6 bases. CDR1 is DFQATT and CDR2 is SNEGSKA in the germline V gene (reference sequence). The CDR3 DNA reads TGCAGTGCTAAACGACAGGGGGCGCCTAGTCAGCCCCAGCATTTT. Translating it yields CSAKRQGAPSQPQHF.

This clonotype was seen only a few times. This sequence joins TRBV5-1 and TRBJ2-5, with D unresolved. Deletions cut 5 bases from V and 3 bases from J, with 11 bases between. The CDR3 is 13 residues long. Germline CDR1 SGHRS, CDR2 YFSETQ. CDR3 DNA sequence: TGCGCCAGCAGGTTAGGTCGTAAAGAGACCCAGTACTTC. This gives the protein CASRLGRKETQYF.

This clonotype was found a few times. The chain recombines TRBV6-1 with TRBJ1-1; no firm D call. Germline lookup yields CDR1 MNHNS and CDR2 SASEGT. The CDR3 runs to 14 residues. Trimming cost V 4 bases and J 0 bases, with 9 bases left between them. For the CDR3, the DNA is TGTGCCAGCAGTGGTGAGCTCATGAACACTGAAGCTTTCTTT. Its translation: CASSGELMNTEAFF.

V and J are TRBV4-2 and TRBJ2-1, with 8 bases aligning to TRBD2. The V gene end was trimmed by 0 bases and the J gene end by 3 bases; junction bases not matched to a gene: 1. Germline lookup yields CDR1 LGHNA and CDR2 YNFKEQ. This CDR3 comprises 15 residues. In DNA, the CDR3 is TGTGCCAGCAGCCAAGATCTAGCGGGCTACAATGAGCAGTTCTTC. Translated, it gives CASSQDLAGYNEQFF.

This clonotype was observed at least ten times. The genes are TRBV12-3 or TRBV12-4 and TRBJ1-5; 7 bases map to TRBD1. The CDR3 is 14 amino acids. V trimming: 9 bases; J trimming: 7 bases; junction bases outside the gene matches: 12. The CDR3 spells CASSGGGAGQPQHF. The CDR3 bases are TGTGCCAGTTCAGGGGGGGGGGCAGGGCAGCCCCAGCATTTT.

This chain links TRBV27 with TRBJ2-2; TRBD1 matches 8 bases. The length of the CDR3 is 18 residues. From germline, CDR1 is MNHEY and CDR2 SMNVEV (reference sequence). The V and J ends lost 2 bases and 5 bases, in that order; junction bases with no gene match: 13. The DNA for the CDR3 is TGTGCCAGCAGTTTAAGGTTCCCTCGGGACAGGTGGACCGGGGAGCTGTTTTTT. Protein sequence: CASSLRFPRDRWTGELFF.

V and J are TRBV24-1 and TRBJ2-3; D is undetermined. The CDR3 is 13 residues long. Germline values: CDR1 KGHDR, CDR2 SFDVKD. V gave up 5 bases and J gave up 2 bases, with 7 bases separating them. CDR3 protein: CATSGLVTDTQYF. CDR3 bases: TGTGCCACCAGTGGCTTAGTCACAGATACGCAGTATTTT.

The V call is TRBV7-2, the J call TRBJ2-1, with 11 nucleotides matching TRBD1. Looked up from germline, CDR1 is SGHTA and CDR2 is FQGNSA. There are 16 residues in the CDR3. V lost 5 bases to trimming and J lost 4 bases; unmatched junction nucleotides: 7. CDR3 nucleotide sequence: TGTGCCAGCAGCCCCCGGGACAGGGGGAAGTACAATGAGCAGTTCTTC. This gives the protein CASSPRDRGKYNEQFF.

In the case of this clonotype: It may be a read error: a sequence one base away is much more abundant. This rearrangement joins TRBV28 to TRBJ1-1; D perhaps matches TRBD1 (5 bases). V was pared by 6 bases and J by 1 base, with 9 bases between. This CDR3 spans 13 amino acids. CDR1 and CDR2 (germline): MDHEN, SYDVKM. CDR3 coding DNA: TGTGCCAGCAGCCCGACAGCGAACACTGAAGCTTTCTTT. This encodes CASSPTANTEAFF.

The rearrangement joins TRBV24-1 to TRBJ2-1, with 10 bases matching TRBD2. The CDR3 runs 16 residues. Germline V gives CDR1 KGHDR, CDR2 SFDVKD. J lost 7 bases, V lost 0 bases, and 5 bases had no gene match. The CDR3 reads CATSDLRLAGVNEQFF. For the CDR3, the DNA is TGTGCCACCAGTGATTTGCGGCTAGCGGGAGTTAATGAGCAGTTCTTC.

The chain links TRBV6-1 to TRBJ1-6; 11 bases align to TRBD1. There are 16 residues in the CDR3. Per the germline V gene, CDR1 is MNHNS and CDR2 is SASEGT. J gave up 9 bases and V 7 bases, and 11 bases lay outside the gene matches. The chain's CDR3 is CASKYRGQGEGSPLHF. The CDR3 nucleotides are TGTGCCAGCAAGTATCGGGGACAGGGGGAAGGTTCACCCCTCCACTTT.

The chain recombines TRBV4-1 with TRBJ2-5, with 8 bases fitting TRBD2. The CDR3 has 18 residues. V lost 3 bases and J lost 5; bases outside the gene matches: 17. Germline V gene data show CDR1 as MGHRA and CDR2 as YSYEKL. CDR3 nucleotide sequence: TGCGCCAGCAGCCAGGCCCCCAGGGCTAGCGGGTTTGTGGAGACCCAGTACTTC. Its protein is CASSQAPRASGFVETQYF.

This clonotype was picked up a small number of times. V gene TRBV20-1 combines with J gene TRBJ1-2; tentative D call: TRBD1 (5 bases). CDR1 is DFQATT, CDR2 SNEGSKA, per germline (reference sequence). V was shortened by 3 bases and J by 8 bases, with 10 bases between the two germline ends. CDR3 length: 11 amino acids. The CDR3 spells CSARGGDGYTF. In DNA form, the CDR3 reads TGCAGTGCTAGGGGGGGGGACGGCTACACCTTC.